These 16 T cell receptor beta chains share one sample of origin, sequenced in a study of a mutant IDH1 vaccine in newly diagnosed glioma. These receptors are not linked to any known antigen. The time point denotes: week 23, last vaccination. Doses of 300 ug of mutant IDH1 20-mer peptide were given with topical imiquimod. Sequencing used immunoSEQ multiplex PCR; TCRdb keeps in-frame clones, though not all of them. The sample yields approximately 60,000 clones, roughly three quarters seen once. The sample consisted of PBMCs, taken from a glioma patient whose treatment included an IDH1 peptide vaccine. The receptors were sampled from a woman aged 40 to 50 with glioma. Some clones in this sample may be carry-over from other donors' samples.

This clone was counted once. The chain uses TRBV5-1 and TRBJ1-1; D might be TRBD1 (5 bases). The CDR3 is 12 residues long. Germline CDR1 SGHRS, CDR2 YFSETQ. Trimming took 0 bases from V and 11 from J, leaving 11 bases between them. The CDR3 sequence: CASSLAEGHAFF. The CDR3 coding sequence is TGCGCCAGCAGCTTGGCCGAGGGGCACGCTTTCTTT.

The rearrangement links TRBV6-5 to TRBJ1-5; weak D call: TRBD1 (5 bases). CDR1 is MNHEY and CDR2 is SVGAGI in the germline V gene. The CDR3 spans 14 residues. With 6 bases removed from V and 2 bases from J, the gap between germline ends came to 11 bases. The CDR3 spells CASRLGGGNQPQHF. The CDR3 DNA reads as TGTGCCAGCAGGTTGGGGGGGGGCAATCAGCCCCAGCATTTT.

The chain carries TRBV27 and TRBJ1-1; D not resolved. V lost 1 base and J lost 2, with 8 bases in between. The germline V gene encodes CDR1 MNHEY and CDR2 SMNVEV (reference sequence). The CDR3 contains 14 residues. CDR3 sequence: CASSLWAENTEAFF. The CDR3 coding sequence is TGTGCCAGCAGTTTATGGGCAGAAAACACTGAAGCTTTCTTT.

The chain links TRBV25-1 to TRBJ2-1; D uncertain. Trimming removed 5 bases at V and 7 bases at J, with 21 bases between. Germline CDR1 MGHDK, CDR2 SYGVNS. The CDR3 consists of 16 residues. The CDR3 sequence is CASSRPQAVRRNEQFF. The CDR3 nucleotides read TGTGCCAGCAGTCGCCCCCAGGCCGTAAGGCGTAATGAGCAGTTCTTC.

The chain carries TRBV4-3 and TRBJ2-1; 7 nucleotides align to TRBD1. In germline, CDR1 is LGHNA, CDR2 YSLEER. This CDR3 contains 16 residues. The junction had 4 bases not matched to a gene; V was cut back by 0 bases and J by 2 bases. CDR3 loop: CASSQDQGEPYNEQFF. The CDR3 nucleotides read TGCGCCAGCAGCCAAGATCAGGGGGAGCCCTACAATGAGCAGTTCTTC.

CDR3 region: CALEGLVGQETQYF. DNA of the CDR3: TGTGCCTTAGAGGGACTAGTGGGCCAAGAGACCCAGTACTTC. The rearrangement links TRBV2 to TRBJ2-5; 8 bases match TRBD2. CDR1 is SNHLY, CDR2 FYNNEI, per germline. The V and J ends lost 11 bases and 1 base, in that order; junction bases with no gene match: 9. This CDR3 region has 14 residues.

This clone is a singleton in its sample. This chain links TRBV9 with TRBJ1-2; the D is unclear. The CDR3 is made up of 14 amino acids. The V and J ends lost 0 bases and 1 base respectively, with 7 bases between them. The germline gives CDR1 SGDLS, CDR2 YYNGEE. CDR3 sequence reads: CASSVGPGNYGYTF. The CDR3 coding sequence is TGTGCCAGCAGCGTAGGCCCGGGTAACTATGGCTACACCTTC.

This clone was counted once. The V and J genes are TRBV5-1 and TRBJ2-5; D tentatively reads TRBD1 or TRBD2 (5 bases each). Trimming stripped 0 bases from V and 7 bases from J, with 19 bases between. The CDR3 sequence is 16 residues long. The V gene's germline CDR1 is SGHRS and CDR2 YFSETQ. Here the CDR3 DNA reads TGCGCCAGCAGCTTGGCCGCTCCGGGACCGCGGAGGACCCAGTACTTC. Its protein is CASSLAAPGPRRTQYF. Looking up the rest from reference TRBV5-1 and TRBJ2-5 gives the full variable domain: KAGVTQTPRYLIKTRGQQVTLSCSPISGHRSVSWYQQTPGQGLQFLFEYFSETQRNKGNFPGRFSGRQFSNSRSEMNVSTLELGDSALYLCASSLAAPGPRRTQYFGPGTRLLVL.

Only one count was recorded for this clone. The chain joins TRBV5-1 to TRBJ1-6, with D possibly being TRBD1 (6 bases). In germline, CDR1 is SGHRS, CDR2 YFSETQ. The CDR3 is 17 residues long. The ends were cut back, 4 bases at V and 9 bases at J, with 23 bases in the middle. DNA for the CDR3: TGCGCCAGCAGCCCATTACAGGGTTCGGGAAGTGGTTCACCCCTCCACTTT. Its translation is CASSPLQGSGSGSPLHF.

J is TRBJ1-1 and V is TRBV6-6, with D unresolved. Germline lookup yields CDR1 MNHNY and CDR2 SVGAGI (reference sequence). The CDR3 sequence is 13 residues long. V lost 4 bases and J 1 base, leaving 7 bases between the germline ends. CDR3 coding DNA: TGTGCCAGCAGTTTCCGGGAGAACACTGAAGCTTTCTTT. Residues: CASSFRENTEAFF.

The rearrangement links TRBV6-5 to TRBJ1-1, with D possibly being TRBD1 (5 bases). This CDR3 comprises 15 residues. Trimming cost V 2 bases and J 1 base, with 11 bases left between them. CDR1 is MNHEY and CDR2 is SVGAGI in the germline V gene. The CDR3 region has the DNA TGTGCCAGCAGTTACAAAGGGACGGGGAACACTGAAGCTTTCTTT. Its protein product is CASSYKGTGNTEAFF.

The genes are TRBV6-6 and TRBJ1-5; 9 positions match TRBD1. This CDR3 contains 13 residues. V lost 6 bases and J lost 7; bases outside the gene matches: 4. CDR1 and CDR2 (germline): MNHNY, SVGAGI (reference sequence). CDR3 sequence: CASSPGTGQPQHF. CDR3 DNA: TGTGCCAGCAGCCCCGGGACAGGGCAGCCCCAGCATTTT.

V usage is TRBV27 and J usage is TRBJ2-3; D is perhaps TRBD1 (6 bases). CDR3 size: 14 residues. Trimming cost V 7 bases and J 5 bases, with 16 bases left between them. CDR1 and CDR2 from the germline V gene are MNHEY and SMNVEV (reference sequence). The CDR3 loop reads CASTFTGTGDTQYF. The CDR3 DNA follows: TGTGCCAGCACCTTTACAGGGACGGGAGATACGCAGTATTTT.

The rearrangement joins TRBV5-6 to TRBJ1-5; 7 bases match TRBD1. Germline V gene sequence: CDR1 SGHDT, CDR2 YYEEEE. This CDR3 is 13 amino acids long. With 4 bases clipped from V and 5 bases from J, the junction kept 3 bases outside the gene matches. The CDR3: CASSAQGYQPQHF. For the CDR3, the DNA is TGTGCCAGCAGCGCACAGGGGTATCAGCCCCAGCATTTT.

This clone has a handful of counts. The chain links TRBV7-2 to TRBJ1-1; TRBD1 is a possible D gene (5 bases). Germline V gives CDR1 SGHTA, CDR2 FQGNSA. There are 14 residues in the CDR3. The ends were cut back, 3 bases at V and 1 base at J, with 9 bases in the middle. CDR3 nucleotide sequence: TGTGCCAGCAGCTTCAGGGTTAGGAACACTGAAGCTTTCTTT. It specifies CASSFRVRNTEAFF.

This clone was observed a handful of times. This chain connects TRBV29-1 to TRBJ1-2, with 7 positions matching TRBD1. CDR1 and CDR2 from the germline V gene are SQVTM and ANQGSEA. The CDR3 loop spans 13 amino acids. The J segment lost 5 bases and the V segment lost 7 bases, leaving 10 bases of the junction unmatched. CDR3 bases: TGCAGCGCCCCCGGGCAGGGGGAGTATGGCTACACCTTC. This sequence encodes CSAPGQGEYGYTF.